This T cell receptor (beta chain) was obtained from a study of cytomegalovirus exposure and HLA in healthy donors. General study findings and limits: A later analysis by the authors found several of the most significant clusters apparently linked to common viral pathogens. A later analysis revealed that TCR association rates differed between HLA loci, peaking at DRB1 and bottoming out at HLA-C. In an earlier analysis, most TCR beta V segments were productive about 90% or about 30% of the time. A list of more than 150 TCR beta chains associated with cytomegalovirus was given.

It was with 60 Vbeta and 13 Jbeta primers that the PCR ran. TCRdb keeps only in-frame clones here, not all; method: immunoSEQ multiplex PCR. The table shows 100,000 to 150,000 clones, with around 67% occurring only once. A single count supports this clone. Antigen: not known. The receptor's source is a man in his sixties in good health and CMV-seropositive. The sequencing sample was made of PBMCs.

The CDR3 sequence: CASSASQIPEAFF. CDR3 coding DNA: TGTGCCAGCAGTGCCAGTCAAATCCCTGAAGCTTTCTTT. The rearrangement joins TRBV27 to TRBJ1-1; the D is unclear. Trimming took off 5 bases at V and 6 bases at J, with 13 bases between the two ends. The CDR3 totals 13 residues. Germline V lookup: CDR1 MNHEY, CDR2 SMNVEV (reference sequence).